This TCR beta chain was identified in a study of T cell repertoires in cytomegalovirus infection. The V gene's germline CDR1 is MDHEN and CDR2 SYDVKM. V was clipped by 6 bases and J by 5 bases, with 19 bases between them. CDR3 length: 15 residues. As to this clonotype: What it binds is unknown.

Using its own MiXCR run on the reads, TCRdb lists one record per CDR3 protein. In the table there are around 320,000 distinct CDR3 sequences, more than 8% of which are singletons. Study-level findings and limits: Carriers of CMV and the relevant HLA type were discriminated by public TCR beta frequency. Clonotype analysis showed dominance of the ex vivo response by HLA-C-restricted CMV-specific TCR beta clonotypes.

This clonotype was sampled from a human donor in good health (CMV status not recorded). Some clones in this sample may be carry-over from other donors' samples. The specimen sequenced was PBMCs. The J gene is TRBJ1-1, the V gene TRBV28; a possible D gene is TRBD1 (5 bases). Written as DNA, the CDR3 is TGTGCCAGCAGCCGGACAATCGACCGACAGACTGAAGCTTTCTTT. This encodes CASSRTIDRQTEAFF.